A selection of T cell receptor beta chains follows, all from one sample in a study of blood T cell repertoires in COVID-19. The protocol was immunoSEQ multiplex PCR, while the TCRdb copy is restricted to in-frame clones and leaves out a portion. The profile shows over 65,000 clones, approximately 80% of them singletons. Sequenced input: peripheral blood. The receptors here all came from a man of 80 years or more with active COVID-19. CDR3s include the opening cysteine and the closing phenylalanine or tryptophan. The order of the fields is clone size, V gene, CDR3 length, D gene, J gene, CDR3 protein, CDR3 DNA. A D gene is named only where the DNA matches it firmly. Expanded clones are given a class, and other clones once, few, many or no size at all.

>NA|TRBV6-5|11|NA|TRBJ2-5
CASSFKETQYF
TGTGCCAGCAGTTTCAAAGAGACCCAGTACTTC
>NA|TRBV3-1/TRBV3-2|18|TRBD2|TRBJ2-2
CASSQRAGGPSGTGELFF
TGTGCCAGCAGCCAAAGGGCGGGAGGGCCCTCGGGCACCGGGGAGCTGTTTTTT
>NA|TRBV10-3|15|NA|TRBJ1-5
CAISELNLSNQPQHF
TGTGCCATCAGTGAGCTGAACCTAAGCAATCAGCCCCAGCATTTT
>NA|TRBV9|14|NA|TRBJ2-3
CASSAGTSTDTQYF
TGTGCCAGCAGCGCCGGGACTAGCACAGATACGCAGTATTTT
>NA|TRBV28|12|NA|TRBJ1-2
CASSFGAYGYTF
TGTGCCAGCAGTTTTGGGGCGTATGGCTACACCTTC
>NA|TRBV9|16|TRBD1|TRBJ1-6
CASSLQGTSYNSPLHF
TGTGCCAGCAGCTTACAGGGGACCTCCTATAATTCACCCCTCCACTTT
>NA|TRBV11-2|17|TRBD2|TRBJ2-7
CASSVKGSASGYHEQYF
TGTGCCAGCAGCGTAAAAGGATCGGCTAGCGGGTACCACGAGCAGTACTTC
>NA|TRBV28|14|TRBD2|TRBJ2-7
CASKRAGGRDEQYF
TGTGCCAGCAAAAGAGCGGGGGGGCGTGATGAGCAGTACTTC
>NA|TRBV13|13|TRBD1|TRBJ2-3
CASSPQGSDTQYF
TGTGCCAGCAGCCCACAGGGGTCAGATACGCAGTATTTT
>NA|TRBV11-2|16|TRBD1|TRBJ1-2
CASSLEPGTGNYGYTF
TGTGCCAGCAGCTTAGAGCCCGGGACAGGGAACTATGGCTACACCTTC
>NA|TRBV11-2|15|TRBD1|TRBJ1-4
CASSLPGQGQEKLFF
TGTGCCAGCAGCTTACCGGGACAGGGTCAAGAAAAACTGTTTTTT
>NA|TRBV27|13|NA|TRBJ2-7
CASRAGQRYEQYF
TGTGCCAGCAGGGCGGGACAGCGCTACGAGCAGTACTTC
>NA|TRBV6-2/TRBV6-3|14|NA|TRBJ1-4
CASSYGGTNEKLFF
TGTGCCAGCAGTTACGGAGGAACTAATGAAAAACTGTTTTTT
>NA|TRBV20-1|14|NA|TRBJ2-5
CSASGYGAQETQYF
TGCAGTGCTAGTGGGTACGGTGCTCAAGAGACCCAGTACTTC
>NA|TRBV7-9|14|NA|TRBJ2-7
CASSLGGQTYEQYF
TGTGCCAGCAGCTTAGGAGGACAAACCTACGAGCAGTACTTC
>NA|TRBV4-2|14|NA|TRBJ1-2
CASSQDNADRGYTF
TGTGCCAGCAGCCAAGACAACGCTGACAGAGGCTACACCTTC
>NA|TRBV7-6|15|NA|TRBJ1-1
CASSLAGGGGGEAFF
TGTGCCAGCAGCTTAGCTGGGGGGGGCGGAGGAGAAGCTTTCTTT
>NA|TRBV14|11|NA|TRBJ2-1
CASSLLLEQFF
TGTGCCAGCAGTCTCTTACTTGAGCAGTTCTTC
>NA|TRBV9|13|NA|TRBJ2-7
CASSVVGGYEQYF
TGTGCCAGCAGCGTAGTTGGCGGCTACGAGCAGTACTTC
>NA|TRBV18|15|TRBD1|TRBJ2-2
CASSPGQENTGELFF
TGTGCCAGCTCACCAGGACAGGAGAACACCGGGGAGCTGTTTTTT
>NA|TRBV7-9|14|NA|TRBJ1-4
CASRAGLANEKLFF
TGTGCCAGCAGAGCAGGGTTGGCTAATGAAAAACTGTTTTTT
>once|TRBV5-8|14|NA|TRBJ1-4
CASSPTRTNEKLFF
TGTGCCAGCAGCCCAACTAGGACTAATGAAAAACTGTTTTTT
>NA|TRBV5-1|15|NA|TRBJ1-1
CASSLAQAHSTEAFF
TGCGCCAGCAGCTTGGCCCAGGCCCATTCCACTGAAGCTTTCTTT
>few|TRBV4-1|15|TRBD1|TRBJ2-5
CASSQEDRGGETQYF
TGCGCCAGCAGCCAAGAGGACAGGGGGGGAGAGACCCAGTACTTC
>NA|TRBV28|11|NA|TRBJ1-2
CASSRTASYTF
TGTGCCAGCAGTCGGACAGCGAGCTACACCTTC
>NA|TRBV2|12|NA|TRBJ1-2
CASSELGGGYTF
TGTGCCAGCAGTGAATTGGGGGGAGGCTACACCTTC
>NA|TRBV6-4|17|NA|TRBJ2-5
CASSDPLVCGGLETQYF
TGTGCCAGCAGTGACCCCCTCGTGTGCGGGGGCTTAGAGACCCAGTACTTC
>NA|TRBV10-2|14|TRBD1|TRBJ2-7
CASSEWGQFYEQYF
TGCGCCAGCAGTGAGTGGGGACAGTTCTACGAGCAGTACTTC
>NA|TRBV15|15|NA|TRBJ1-5
CATSRDQALDQPQHF
TGTGCCACCAGCAGAGATCAGGCGTTGGATCAGCCCCAGCATTTT
>NA|TRBV7-2|13|TRBD1|TRBJ2-3
CASSLDSGGTQYF
TGTGCCAGCAGCTTAGATTCAGGGGGTACGCAGTATTTT
>NA|TRBV2|15|NA|TRBJ2-2
CASSDAPGQGGELFF
TGTGCCAGCAGTGACGCCCCAGGGCAGGGCGGGGAGCTGTTTTTT
>NA|TRBV25-1|15|NA|TRBJ1-4
CASSETTRTDEKLFF
TGTGCCAGCAGCGAAACGACCAGGACAGACGAAAAACTGTTTTTT
>NA|TRBV5-5|13|NA|TRBJ2-1
CASSLLITGSRFF
TGTGCCAGCAGCTTGCTTATTACAGGCTCTCGGTTCTTC
>NA|TRBV6-2/TRBV6-3|16|NA|TRBJ2-3
CASSSMGRGPTDTQYF
TGTGCCAGCAGTTCCATGGGGCGGGGGCCCACAGATACGCAGTATTTT
>NA|TRBV10-3|14|TRBD1|TRBJ2-7
CAISGGTGFIEQYF
TGTGCCATCAGTGGTGGGACAGGGTTTATTGAGCAGTACTTC
>NA|TRBV6-2/TRBV6-3|17|TRBD1|TRBJ2-1
CASSYPRSRGLNNEQFF
TGTGCCAGCAGTTACCCTCGGTCCAGGGGGCTTAACAATGAGCAGTTCTTC
>NA|TRBV19|14|TRBD1|TRBJ2-7
CASSTYLGDRGQYF
TGTGCCAGTAGTACCTATCTGGGTGACAGGGGCCAGTACTTC